The 5 T cell receptor beta chains presented below share a single source sample, sequenced in a study of CD8+CD57+ T cells in acquired aplastic anemia. Genomic DNA provided the template from which TCR beta VDJ and CDR3 profiles were obtained. TCRdb redid the calling of the reads with MiXCR, one entry per CDR3 protein. The data hold some 410,000 distinct CDR3 sequences, with 65% to 75% observed a single time. The sample was sorted CD4+, CD8+, or CD8+CD57+ T cells (not recorded which) from PBMCs. The receptor set was obtained from a human donor in good health, serving as a control.

The chain couples TRBV20-1 to TRBJ2-1, with a weak D call TRBD2 (6 bases). Trimming stripped 5 bases from V and 14 bases from J, with 16 bases between. This CDR3 is 11 amino acids long. Germline lookup yields CDR1 DFQATT and CDR2 SNEGSKA (reference sequence). Here the CDR3 DNA reads TGCAGTGCTCAGAGGACTAATGGGGAGTTCTTC. Its protein product is CSAQRTNGEFF.

This clonotype came up many times. The V call is TRBV19, the J call TRBJ2-5; D is unresolved. V lost 3 bases and J 1 base, leaving 12 bases between the germline ends. Germline CDR1 reads LNHDA; CDR2 reads SQIVND (reference sequence). The CDR3 spans 15 residues. CDR3 amino acids: CASSIIKGSQETQYF. The CDR3 DNA follows: TGTGCCAGTAGTATTATAAAAGGTTCCCAAGAGACCCAGTACTTC. Based on the CDR3 plus reference TRBV19 and TRBJ2-5, the full variable domain is DGGITQSPKYLFRKEGQNVTLSCEQNLNHDAMYWYRQDPGQGLRLIYYSQIVNDFQKGDIAEGYSVSREKKESFPLTVTSAQKNPTAFYLCASSIIKGSQETQYFGPGTRLLVL.

The chain recombines TRBV5-5 with TRBJ1-2; D uncertain. The CDR3 runs to 12 residues. V lost 0 bases and J lost 12, with 12 bases in between. Germline loops: CDR1 SGHKS, CDR2 YYEKEE (reference sequence). CDR3 amino acids: CASSLGGSGNTF. CDR3 coding DNA: TGTGCCAGCAGCTTGGGTGGCTCTGGAAACACCTTC.

The chain uses TRBV4-3 and TRBJ1-5, with D possibly TRBD1 on 5 matching bases. With 0 bases removed from V and 6 bases from J, the gap between germline ends came to 12 bases. Germline V gene data show CDR1 as LGHNA and CDR2 as YSLEER. The CDR3 contains 15 residues. The CDR3 here is CASSQDPGPGQPQHF. Here the CDR3 DNA reads TGCGCCAGCAGCCAAGATCCGGGGCCGGGTCAGCCCCAGCATTTT.

This clonotype came up many times. The chain links TRBV7-3 to TRBJ2-1, with 10 bases that match TRBD1. The V gene end was trimmed by 5 bases and the J gene end by 8 bases; junction bases not matched to a gene: 6. Germline CDR1 reads SGHTA; CDR2 reads FQGTGA. The CDR3 covers 14 residues. The CDR3, as DNA: TGTGCCAGCAGCCGGGACAGGGGTCGTGATGAGCAGTTCTTC. Translated: CASSRDRGRDEQFF. The full variable domain, in which reference TRBV7-3 and TRBJ2-1 provide the parts outside the CDR3, is GAGVSQTPSNKVTEKGKYVELRCDPISGHTALYWYRQSLGQGPEFLIYFQGTGAADDSGLPNDRFFAVRPEGSVSTLKIQRTERGDSAVYLCASSRDRGRDEQFFGPGTRLTVL.